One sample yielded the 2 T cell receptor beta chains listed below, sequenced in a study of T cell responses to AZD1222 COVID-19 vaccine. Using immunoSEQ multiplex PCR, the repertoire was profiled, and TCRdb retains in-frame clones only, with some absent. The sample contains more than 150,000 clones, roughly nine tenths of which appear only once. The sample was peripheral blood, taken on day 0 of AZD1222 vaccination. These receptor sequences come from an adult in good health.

CDR3 DNA sequence: TGTGCCAGCAGCGTAGGAGGAGGACTAGCGGAGTACAATGAGCAGTTCTTC. Its protein product is CASSVGGGLAEYNEQFF. The V and J genes are TRBV9 and TRBJ2-1; the match to TRBD2 covers 10 bases. Unmatched junction bases numbered 7, after V lost 0 bases and J lost 4 bases. CDR1 and CDR2 from the germline V gene are SGDLS and YYNGEE. The CDR3 has 17 residues.

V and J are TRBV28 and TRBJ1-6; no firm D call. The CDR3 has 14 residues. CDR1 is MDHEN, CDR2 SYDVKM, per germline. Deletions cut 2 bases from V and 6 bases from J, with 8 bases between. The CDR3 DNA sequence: TGTGCCAGCAGTTTAACGGGCGCTAATTCACCCCTCCACTTT. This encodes CASSLTGANSPLHF. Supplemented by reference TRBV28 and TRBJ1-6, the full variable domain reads DVKVTQSSRYLVKRTGEKVFLECVQDMDHENMFWYRQDPGLGLRLIYFSYDVKMKEKGDIPEGYSVSREKKERFSLILESASTNQTSMYLCASSLTGANSPLHFGNGTRLTVT.